The 14 T cell receptor beta chains given below trace back to one sample, sequenced in a study of shared clonotypes between healthy human individuals. Profiled with immunoSEQ multiplex PCR; TCRdb holds only in-frame clones, not every one. The sample has roughly 1 million clones, around 76% seen once. Source material: memory CD4+ T cells sorted from blood. Specified subset: CD45RA-negative fraction. The source of these receptors is a man in his late teens or twenties in good health.

The rearrangement links TRBV7-2 to TRBJ2-2; 8 nucleotides align to TRBD1. The germline V gene encodes CDR1 SGHTA and CDR2 FQGNSA. The CDR3 is made up of 15 amino acids. V lost 5 bases to trimming and J lost 6 bases; unmatched junction nucleotides: 8. The CDR3 coding sequence is TGTGCCAGCAGCAGGGGGGACAGGTCGGCCGGGGAGCTGTTTTTT. It specifies CASSRGDRSAGELFF. Full variable domain (outside the CDR3, taken from reference TRBV7-2 and TRBJ2-2): GAGVSQSPSNKVTEKGKDVELRCDPISGHTALYWYRQSLGQGLEFLIYFQGNSAPDKSGLPSDRFSAERTGGSVSTLTIQRTQQEDSAVYLCASSRGDRSAGELFFGEGSRLTVL.

The chain is built from TRBV10-3 and TRBJ1-2, with D unresolved. V lost 3 bases, J lost 6 bases, and 11 bases lay in between. Germline assignment: CDR1 ENHRY and CDR2 SYGVKD. This CDR3 is 13 amino acids long. The CDR3 coding sequence is TGTGCCATCAGTGAAACAGACTGGGATGGCTACACCTTC. Amino acid sequence: CAISETDWDGYTF.

The chain's CDR3 is CASSPGSLSNQPQHF. The CDR3 nucleotides read TGTGCCAGCAGCCCCGGGAGTCTAAGCAATCAGCCCCAGCATTTT. The chain joins TRBV7-8 to TRBJ1-5; D uncertain. Per germline, CDR1 SGHVS and CDR2 FQNEAQ. V lost 5 bases and J lost 1, with 12 bases in between. This CDR3 region has 15 residues.

In this sample, this clone turned up a few times. V is TRBV5-6 and J is TRBJ1-2, with a possible D match to TRBD1 (5 bases). Germline V gene lookup returns CDR1 SGHDT and CDR2 YYEEEE. Between the trimmed V and J ends, which lost 4 bases and 4 bases, there was a span of 17 bases. The CDR3 is made up of 15 amino acids. Here the CDR3 reads CASSPSAQGAYGYTF. As DNA, the CDR3 is TGTGCCAGCAGCCCCAGCGCGCAGGGTGCCTATGGCTACACCTTC.

V is TRBV5-6 and J is TRBJ2-3, with TRBD2 matching 7 bases. Looked up from germline, CDR1 is SGHDT and CDR2 is YYEEEE. The CDR3 is 14 amino acids. After removal of 2 bases from V and 4 bases from J, the junction contained 4 bases not matched to a gene. CDR3 nucleotides: TGTGCCAGCAGCTTTCGACTAGCCTCAGATACGCAGTATTTT. It specifies CASSFRLASDTQYF.

The chain recombines TRBV27 with TRBJ1-5; maybe TRBD1 (5 bases). Trimming pared 2 bases from V and 3 bases from J, leaving 11 bases between. CDR1 and CDR2 (germline): MNHEY, SMNVEV (reference sequence). The CDR3 consists of 15 residues. In DNA form, the CDR3 reads TGTGCCAGCAGTTTAGTGGGGGAATCCAATCAGCCCCAGCATTTT. As protein: CASSLVGESNQPQHF.

The rearrangement uses TRBV11-3 and TRBJ2-6, with 11 bases lining up with TRBD1. The CDR3 has 18 amino acids. The J segment lost 0 bases and the V segment lost 5 bases, leaving 6 bases of the junction unmatched. Germline V lookup: CDR1 SGHNT, CDR2 YENEEA. CDR3 nucleotide sequence: TGTGCCAGCAGCCCAGGGACAGGGGGTGACTCTGGGGCCAACGTCCTGACTTTC. Translated, it gives CASSPGTGGDSGANVLTF. Looking up the rest from reference TRBV11-3 and TRBJ2-6 gives the full variable domain: EAGVVQSPRYKIIEKKQPVAFWCNPISGHNTLYWYLQNLGQGPELLIRYENEEAVDDSQLPKDRFSAERLKGVDSTLKIQPAELGDSAVYLCASSPGTGGDSGANVLTFGAGSRLTVL.

The genes are TRBV5-5 and TRBJ1-1; 9 bases are shared with TRBD1. The CDR3 extends over 15 amino acids. V was pared by 5 bases and J by 1 base, with 6 bases of the junction left unmatched. Germline CDR1 SGHKS, CDR2 YYEKEE (reference sequence). The CDR3 DNA follows: TGTGCCAGCAGACGAAGGACAGGGGAGAACACTGAAGCTTTCTTT. Protein product: CASRRRTGENTEAFF.

This chain connects TRBV12-5 to TRBJ2-7, with a possible D match to TRBD1 (6 bases). Germline V lookup: CDR1 LGHNT, CDR2 FRNRAP. Trimming took 5 bases from V and 6 from J, leaving 11 bases between them. CDR3 length: 12 residues. The CDR3 DNA reads TGTGCTAGTGGTCAAACAGGGTTCGAGCAGTACTTC. Translation gives CASGQTGFEQYF.

This clone was detected only a few times. The V call is TRBV2, the J call TRBJ2-1, with TRBD2 matching over 9 bases. Germline V gene data show CDR1 as SNHLY and CDR2 as FYNNEI. The CDR3 is 17 amino acids. Trimming at V came to 3 bases and at J to 4 bases, leaving 10 bases not matched to a gene. The CDR3 bases are TGTGCCAGCAGTGAGGACCGGCGGGGGGGCCTTTACAATGAGCAGTTCTTC. It specifies CASSEDRRGGLYNEQFF.

About this clone: Additional DNA sequences in this sample encode the identical CDR3. The chain is built from TRBV5-1 and TRBJ2-7; the match to TRBD1 covers 9 bases. J lost 2 bases, V lost 3 bases, and 3 bases had no gene match. The CDR3 is 14 residues long. CDR1 and CDR2 from the germline V gene are SGHRS and YFSETQ. CDR3 region: CASSSTGGAYEQYF. The DNA for the CDR3 is TGCGCCAGCAGCTCGACAGGGGGGGCCTACGAGCAGTACTTC.

This rearrangement joins TRBV19 to TRBJ1-5, with 10 bases matching TRBD1. V was pared by 6 bases and J by 6 bases, with 5 bases of the junction left unmatched. This CDR3 has 14 residues. Germline loops: CDR1 LNHDA, CDR2 SQIVND (reference sequence). CDR3: CASRSTGGGQPQHF. The CDR3 DNA sequence: TGTGCCAGTAGGTCGACAGGGGGCGGTCAGCCCCAGCATTTT.

J is TRBJ2-7 and V is TRBV11-1, with D possibly TRBD1 on 5 matching bases. Germline-derived CDR1 and CDR2 are SGHAT and FQDESV (reference sequence). This CDR3 spans 13 amino acids. Trimming cost V 1 base and J 4 bases, with 8 bases left between them. The CDR3 nucleotides are TGTGCCAGCAGCTTAGGACAGATTTACGAGCAGTACTTC. It is translated as CASSLGQIYEQYF.

The chain couples TRBV19 to TRBJ1-3, with 7 bases that match TRBD1. The CDR3 sequence is 16 residues long. The junction had 11 bases not matched to a gene; V was cut back by 7 bases and J by 2 bases. Germline CDR1 is LNHDA and CDR2 is SQIVND (reference sequence). This CDR3 is CASTTDRDRTGNTIYF. In DNA form, the CDR3 reads TGTGCCAGTACTACGGACCGGGACAGAACTGGAAACACCATATATTTT.